This passage covers 5 T cell receptor beta chains from one sample sequenced in a study of T cell repertoires in aging, cancer and after chemotherapy. The template was genomic DNA from peripheral blood, not RNA. Rearranged V-D-J TRB sequences were amplified with a mixed TRB-A/B primer pool. From the multiplex PCR reads, TCRdb called clonotypes with MiXCR, one entry per CDR3 protein. This sample has more than 6,500 distinct CDR3 sequences, with approximately 35% found just once. The sequenced sample was blood. The receptors were sampled from a human donor in good health.

The V gene is TRBV19, the J gene TRBJ1-2, with D possibly TRBD1 on 6 matching bases. The CDR3 runs 16 residues. Germline assignment: CDR1 LNHDA and CDR2 SQIVND (reference sequence). The germline V and J ends were trimmed by 5 bases and 6 bases, with 22 bases remaining between them. In nucleotides, the CDR3 is TGTGCCAGTAGTTGGGACGACAGGAGCCTACCGGATGGCTACACCTTC. This encodes CASSWDDRSLPDGYTF.

Sample share makes this clonotype medium-sized. The chain has TRBV19 and TRBJ2-3, with 10 bases fitting TRBD2. Germline V lookup: CDR1 LNHDA, CDR2 SQIVND (reference sequence). The CDR3 length is 16 residues. Trimming cost V 10 bases and J 5 bases; bases outside gene matches: 15. In DNA, the CDR3 is TGTGCCACTAAAAAGGGGGTGGCTAGCGGGAGAGATACGCAGTATTTT. It translates to CATKKGVASGRDTQYF. Combining the CDR3 with reference TRBV19 and TRBJ2-3 gives the whole variable domain DGGITQSPKYLFRKEGQNVTLSCEQNLNHDAMYWYRQDPGQGLRLIYYSQIVNDFQKGDIAEGYSVSREKKESFPLTVTSAQKNPTAFYLCATKKGVASGRDTQYFGPGTRLTVL.

The rearrangement joins TRBV6-2 or TRBV6-3 to TRBJ2-7; 12 nucleotides agree with TRBD2. The CDR3 runs 16 residues. Germline CDR1 and CDR2: MNHEY and SVGEGT. The V segment lost 4 bases and the J segment 0 bases; nucleotides outside the gene matches: 4. CDR3 amino acids: CASSLGTSGHSYEQYF. For the CDR3, the DNA is TGTGCCAGCAGTTTAGGGACTAGCGGGCACTCCTACGAGCAGTACTTC.

This clonotype appeared a few times. CDR3: CSVISGSGNTIYF. For the CDR3, the DNA is TGCAGCGTTATCTCTGGGTCTGGAAACACCATATATTTT. V and J are TRBV29-1 and TRBJ1-3; D is unclear. The CDR3 extends over 13 amino acids. From germline, CDR1 is SQVTM and CDR2 ANQGSEA. The V end lost 5 bases, the J end lost 1 base, and 9 bases lay between the germline ends. Using reference TRBV29-1 and TRBJ1-3 for the parts outside the CDR3, the full variable domain is SAVISQKPSRDICQRGTSLTIQCQVDSQVTMMFWYRQQPGQSLTLIATANQGSEATYESGFVIDKFPISRPNLTFSTLTVSNMSPEDSSIYLCSVISGSGNTIYFGEGSWLTVV.

The chain links TRBV19 to TRBJ1-4; no reliable D call. The CDR3 length is 13 residues. Germline CDR1 is LNHDA and CDR2 is SQIVND (reference sequence). V lost 3 bases, J lost 1 base, and 3 bases lay in between. This chain's CDR3 is CASSMITNEKLFF. The CDR3 nucleotides read TGTGCCAGTAGTATGATAACTAATGAAAAACTGTTTTTT. The whole variable domain, remainder taken from reference TRBV19 and TRBJ1-4, is DGGITQSPKYLFRKEGQNVTLSCEQNLNHDAMYWYRQDPGQGLRLIYYSQIVNDFQKGDIAEGYSVSREKKESFPLTVTSAQKNPTAFYLCASSMITNEKLFFGSGTQLSVL.